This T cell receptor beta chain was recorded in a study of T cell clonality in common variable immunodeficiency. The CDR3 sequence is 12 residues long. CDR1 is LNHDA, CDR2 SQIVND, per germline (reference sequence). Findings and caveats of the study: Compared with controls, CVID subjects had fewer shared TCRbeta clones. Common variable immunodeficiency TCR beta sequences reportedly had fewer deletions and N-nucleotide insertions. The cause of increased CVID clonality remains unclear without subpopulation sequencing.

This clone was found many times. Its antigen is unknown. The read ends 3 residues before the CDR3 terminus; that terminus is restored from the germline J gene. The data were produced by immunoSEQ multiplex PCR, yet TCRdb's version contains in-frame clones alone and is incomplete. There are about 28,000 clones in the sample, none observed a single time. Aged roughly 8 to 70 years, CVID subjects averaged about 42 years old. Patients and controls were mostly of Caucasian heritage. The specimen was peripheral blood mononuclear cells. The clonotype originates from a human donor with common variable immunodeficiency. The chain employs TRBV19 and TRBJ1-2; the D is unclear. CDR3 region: CASSRGSGGYTF. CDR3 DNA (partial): TGTGCCAGTAGTAGAGGGTCGGGGGGC.